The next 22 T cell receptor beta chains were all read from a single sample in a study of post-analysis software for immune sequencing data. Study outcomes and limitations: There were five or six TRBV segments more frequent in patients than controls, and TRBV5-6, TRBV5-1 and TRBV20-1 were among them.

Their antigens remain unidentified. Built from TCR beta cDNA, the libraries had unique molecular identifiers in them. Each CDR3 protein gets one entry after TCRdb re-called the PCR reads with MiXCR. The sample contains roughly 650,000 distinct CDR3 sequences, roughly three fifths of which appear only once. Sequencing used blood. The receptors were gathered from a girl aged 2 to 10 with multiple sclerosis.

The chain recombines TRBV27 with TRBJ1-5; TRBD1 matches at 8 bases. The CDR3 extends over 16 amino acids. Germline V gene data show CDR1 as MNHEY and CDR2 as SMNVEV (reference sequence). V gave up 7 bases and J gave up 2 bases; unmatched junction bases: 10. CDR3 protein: CASKPRQGYGNQPQHF. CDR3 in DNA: TGTGCCAGCAAACCCCGACAGGGGTATGGCAATCAGCCCCAGCATTTT.

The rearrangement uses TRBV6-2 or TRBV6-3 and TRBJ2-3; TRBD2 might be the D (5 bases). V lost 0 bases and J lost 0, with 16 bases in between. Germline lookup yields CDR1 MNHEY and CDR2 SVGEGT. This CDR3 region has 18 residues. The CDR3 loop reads CASSYSTSGVTSTDTQYF. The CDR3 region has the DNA TGTGCCAGCAGTTACTCGACGTCCGGGGTTACTAGCACAGATACGCAGTATTTT.

This CDR3 reads CSARGPGTAQETQYF. In DNA form, the CDR3 reads TGCAGTGCTAGAGGTCCAGGAACAGCCCAAGAGACCCAGTACTTC. The chain joins TRBV20-1 to TRBJ2-5; D gene unclear. Germline lookup yields CDR1 DFQATT and CDR2 SNEGSKA (reference sequence). The CDR3 spans 15 residues. Trimming stripped 1 base from V and 1 base from J, with 13 bases between.

This chain's CDR3 is CSARKVGKAASGYTF. DNA for the CDR3: TGCAGTGCTAGGAAGGTCGGAAAAGCGGCGTCCGGCTACACCTTC. V and J are TRBV20-1 and TRBJ1-2, with D hard to call. The CDR3 covers 15 residues. Trimming shortened V by 3 bases and J by 8 bases, and 22 bases separated the two germline ends. Per the germline V gene, CDR1 is DFQATT and CDR2 is SNEGSKA (reference sequence).

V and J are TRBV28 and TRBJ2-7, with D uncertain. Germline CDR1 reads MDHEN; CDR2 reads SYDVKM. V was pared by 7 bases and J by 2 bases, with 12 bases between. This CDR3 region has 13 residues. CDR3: CASTSGSPYEQYF. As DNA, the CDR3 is TGTGCCAGCACTTCCGGGTCTCCCTACGAGCAGTACTTC.

CDR3 coding DNA: TGTGCCAGCAGCTTAGATTTGGGCAGGGGGCTTGGCTACACCTTC. Translated, it gives CASSLDLGRGLGYTF. The V and J genes are TRBV11-2 and TRBJ1-2; TRBD1 agrees at 8 bases. J gave up 7 bases and V 0 bases, and 7 bases lay outside the gene matches. This CDR3 has 15 amino acids. Germline CDR1 and CDR2: SGHAT and FQNNGV.

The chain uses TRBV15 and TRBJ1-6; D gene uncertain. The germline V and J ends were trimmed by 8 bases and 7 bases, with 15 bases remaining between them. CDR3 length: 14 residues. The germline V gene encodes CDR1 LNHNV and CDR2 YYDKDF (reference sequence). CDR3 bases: TGTGCCACCGCGTCTGTGGGGAGCAATTCACCCCTCCACTTT. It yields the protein CATASVGSNSPLHF.

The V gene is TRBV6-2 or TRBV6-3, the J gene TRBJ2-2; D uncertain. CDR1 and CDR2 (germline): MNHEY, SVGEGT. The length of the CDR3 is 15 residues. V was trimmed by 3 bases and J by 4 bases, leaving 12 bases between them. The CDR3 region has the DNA TGTGCCAGCAGTTATACGGGCGCAGGCACCGGGGAGCTGTTTTTT. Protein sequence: CASSYTGAGTGELFF.

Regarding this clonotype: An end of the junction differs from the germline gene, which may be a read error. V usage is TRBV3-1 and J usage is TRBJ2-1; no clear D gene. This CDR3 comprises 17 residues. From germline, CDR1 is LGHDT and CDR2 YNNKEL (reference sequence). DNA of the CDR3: TGTGTCAGCAGCCAAGACACCCGCACGAGCTCCTACAATGAGCAGTTCTTC. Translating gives CVSSQDTRTSSYNEQFF.

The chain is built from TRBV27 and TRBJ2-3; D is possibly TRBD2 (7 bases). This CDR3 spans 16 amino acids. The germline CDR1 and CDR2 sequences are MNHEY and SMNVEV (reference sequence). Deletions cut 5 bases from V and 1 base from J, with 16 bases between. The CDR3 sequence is CASSSLRGAGTDTQYF. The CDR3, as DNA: TGTGCCAGCAGTAGCCTTCGGGGGGCAGGCACAGATACGCAGTATTTT.

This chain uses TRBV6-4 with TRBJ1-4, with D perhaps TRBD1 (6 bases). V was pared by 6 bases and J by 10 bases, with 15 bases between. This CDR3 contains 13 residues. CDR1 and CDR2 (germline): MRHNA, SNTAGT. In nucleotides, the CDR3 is TGTGCCAGCAGACCCGACGGGGGCGGAAAACTGTTTTTT. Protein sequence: CASRPDGGGKLFF.

This CDR3 is CASSFYPTSSYNEQFF. The CDR3 DNA is TGCGCCAGCAGCTTCTACCCGACTAGCAGCTACAATGAGCAGTTCTTC. The chain recombines TRBV5-1 with TRBJ2-1, with 7 positions matching TRBD2. The V gene's germline CDR1 is SGHRS and CDR2 YFSETQ. The J segment lost 3 bases and the V segment lost 2 bases, leaving 8 bases of the junction unmatched. This CDR3 has 16 amino acids.

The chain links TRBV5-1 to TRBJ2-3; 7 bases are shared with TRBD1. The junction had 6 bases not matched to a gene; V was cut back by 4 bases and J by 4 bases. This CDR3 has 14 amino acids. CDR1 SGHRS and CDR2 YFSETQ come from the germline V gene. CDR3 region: CASSLRDRSDTQYF. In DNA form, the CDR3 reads TGCGCCAGCAGCCTACGGGACAGATCAGATACGCAGTATTTT.

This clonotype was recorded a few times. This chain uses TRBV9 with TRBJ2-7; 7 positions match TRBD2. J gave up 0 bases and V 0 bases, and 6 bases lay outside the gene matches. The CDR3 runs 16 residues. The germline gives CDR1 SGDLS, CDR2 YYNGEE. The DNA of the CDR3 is TGTGCCAGCAGCGTAGGAGGAGCGGGGAGCTCCTACGAGCAGTACTTC. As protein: CASSVGGAGSSYEQYF.

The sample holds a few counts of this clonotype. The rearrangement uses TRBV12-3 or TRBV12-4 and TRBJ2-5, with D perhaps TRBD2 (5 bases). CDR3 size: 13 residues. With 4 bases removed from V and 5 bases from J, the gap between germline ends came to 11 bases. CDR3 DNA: TGTGCCAGCAGTTCTCCGGGGTTGGAGACCCAGTACTTC. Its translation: CASSSPGLETQYF.

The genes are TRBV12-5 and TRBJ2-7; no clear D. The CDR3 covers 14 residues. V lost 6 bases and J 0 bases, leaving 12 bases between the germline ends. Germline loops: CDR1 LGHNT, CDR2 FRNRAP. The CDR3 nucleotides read TGTGCTAGTGGAAAAAACGGCAGCTCCTACGAGCAGTACTTC. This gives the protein CASGKNGSSYEQYF.

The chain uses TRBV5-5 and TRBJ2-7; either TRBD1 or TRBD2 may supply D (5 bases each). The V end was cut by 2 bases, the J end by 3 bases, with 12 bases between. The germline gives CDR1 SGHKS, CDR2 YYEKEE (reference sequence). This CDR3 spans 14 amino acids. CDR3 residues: CASSLTGPLYEQYF. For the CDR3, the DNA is TGTGCCAGCAGCTTAACGGGGCCACTCTACGAGCAGTACTTC. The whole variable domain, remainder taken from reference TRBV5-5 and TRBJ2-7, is DAGVTQSPTHLIKTRGQQVTLRCSPISGHKSVSWYQQVLGQGPQFIFQYYEKEERGRGNFPDRFSARQFPNYSSELNVNALLLGDSALYLCASSLTGPLYEQYFGPGTRLTVT.

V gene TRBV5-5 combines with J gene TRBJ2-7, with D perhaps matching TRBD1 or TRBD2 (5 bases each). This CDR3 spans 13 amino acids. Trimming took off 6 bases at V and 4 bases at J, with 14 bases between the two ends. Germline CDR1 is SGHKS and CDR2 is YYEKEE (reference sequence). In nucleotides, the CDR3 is TGTGCCAGCACCTGGGGACCCGGTTACGAGCAGTACTTC. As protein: CASTWGPGYEQYF.

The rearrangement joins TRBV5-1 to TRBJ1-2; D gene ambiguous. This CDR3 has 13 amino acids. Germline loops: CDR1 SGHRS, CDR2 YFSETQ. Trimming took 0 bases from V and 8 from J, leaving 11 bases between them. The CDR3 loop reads CASSLDSTIGYTF. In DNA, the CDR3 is TGCGCCAGCAGCTTGGACAGCACTATAGGCTACACCTTC.

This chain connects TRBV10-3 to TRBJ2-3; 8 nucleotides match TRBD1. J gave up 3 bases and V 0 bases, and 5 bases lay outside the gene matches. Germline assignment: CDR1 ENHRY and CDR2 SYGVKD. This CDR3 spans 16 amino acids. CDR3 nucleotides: TGTGCCATCAGTGAGTCTTCAGGGGGCCCAACAGATACGCAGTATTTT. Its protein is CAISESSGGPTDTQYF.

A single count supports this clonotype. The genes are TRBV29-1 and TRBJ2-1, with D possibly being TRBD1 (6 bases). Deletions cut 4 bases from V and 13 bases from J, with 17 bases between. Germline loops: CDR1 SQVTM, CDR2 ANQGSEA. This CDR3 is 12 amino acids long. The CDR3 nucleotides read TGCAGCGTTGTTCCCAACAGGGCGTTTCAGTTCTTC. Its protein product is CSVVPNRAFQFF.

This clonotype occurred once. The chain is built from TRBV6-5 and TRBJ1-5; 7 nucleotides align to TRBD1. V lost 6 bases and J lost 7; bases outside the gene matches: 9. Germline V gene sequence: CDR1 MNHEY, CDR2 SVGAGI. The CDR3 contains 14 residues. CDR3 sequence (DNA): TGTGCCAGCAGCCAGGTAACAGGGGAACAGCCCCAGCATTTT. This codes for CASSQVTGEQPQHF.